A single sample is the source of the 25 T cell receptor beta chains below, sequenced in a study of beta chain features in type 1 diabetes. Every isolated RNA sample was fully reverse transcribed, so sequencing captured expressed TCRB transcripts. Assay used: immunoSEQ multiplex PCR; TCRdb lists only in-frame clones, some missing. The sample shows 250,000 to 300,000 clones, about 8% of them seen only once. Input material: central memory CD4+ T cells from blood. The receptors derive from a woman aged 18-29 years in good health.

CDR3 sequence reads: CASSEALTGEQPQHF. Written as DNA, the CDR3 is TGTGCCAGCAGTGAAGCGCTAACAGGGGAACAGCCCCAGCATTTT. The V and J genes are TRBV2 and TRBJ1-5; 7 bases agree with TRBD1. Germline CDR1 is SNHLY and CDR2 is FYNNEI. This CDR3 region has 15 residues. Trimming took 0 bases from V and 7 from J; bases not matched to a gene: 6.

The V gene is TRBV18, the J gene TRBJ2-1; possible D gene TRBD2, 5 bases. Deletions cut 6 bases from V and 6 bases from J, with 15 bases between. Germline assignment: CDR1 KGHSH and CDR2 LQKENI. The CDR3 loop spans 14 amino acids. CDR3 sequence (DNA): TGTGCCAGCTCGCTGACACCTGGGAGCAATGAGCAGTTCTTC. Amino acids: CASSLTPGSNEQFF.

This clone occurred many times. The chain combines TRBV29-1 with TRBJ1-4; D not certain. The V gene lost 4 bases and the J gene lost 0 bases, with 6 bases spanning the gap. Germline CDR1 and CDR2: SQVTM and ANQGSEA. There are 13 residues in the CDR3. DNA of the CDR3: TGCAGCGTTGCCCCAGCAACTAATGAAAAACTGTTTTTT. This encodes CSVAPATNEKLFF.

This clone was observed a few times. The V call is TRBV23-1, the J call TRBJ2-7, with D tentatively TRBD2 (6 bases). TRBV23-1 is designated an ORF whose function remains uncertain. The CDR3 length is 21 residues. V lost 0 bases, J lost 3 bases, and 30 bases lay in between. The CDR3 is CASSQSKGPQNLRAGFYEQYV. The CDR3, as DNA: TGCGCCAGCAGTCAATCGAAGGGGCCTCAAAACCTAAGGGCGGGGTTCTACGAGCAGTACGTC.

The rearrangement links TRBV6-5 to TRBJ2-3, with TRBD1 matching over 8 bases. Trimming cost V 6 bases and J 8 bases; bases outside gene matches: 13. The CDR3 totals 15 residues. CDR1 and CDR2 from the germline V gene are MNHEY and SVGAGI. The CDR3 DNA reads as TGTGCCAGCAGCGAACGGACAGGGACCTGGGGTACGCAGTATTTT. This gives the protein CASSERTGTWGTQYF.

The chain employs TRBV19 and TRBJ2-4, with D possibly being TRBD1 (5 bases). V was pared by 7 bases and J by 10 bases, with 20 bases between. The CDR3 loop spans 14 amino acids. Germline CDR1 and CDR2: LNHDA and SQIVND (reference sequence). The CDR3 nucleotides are TGTGCCAGTACCAATAGTCAGGGAATGGGGATTCAGTACTTC. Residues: CASTNSQGMGIQYF.

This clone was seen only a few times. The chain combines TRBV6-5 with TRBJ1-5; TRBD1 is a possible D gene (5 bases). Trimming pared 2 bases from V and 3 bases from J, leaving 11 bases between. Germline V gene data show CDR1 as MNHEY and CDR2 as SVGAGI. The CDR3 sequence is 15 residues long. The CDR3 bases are TGTGCCAGCAGTTACGCGGCAGGGCACAATCAGCCCCAGCATTTT. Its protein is CASSYAAGHNQPQHF.

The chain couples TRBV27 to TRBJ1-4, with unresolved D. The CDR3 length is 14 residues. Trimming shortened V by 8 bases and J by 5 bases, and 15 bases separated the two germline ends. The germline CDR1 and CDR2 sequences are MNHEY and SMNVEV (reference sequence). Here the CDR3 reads CASAWKMGNEKLFF. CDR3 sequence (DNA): TGTGCCAGCGCATGGAAGATGGGGAATGAAAAACTGTTTTTT.

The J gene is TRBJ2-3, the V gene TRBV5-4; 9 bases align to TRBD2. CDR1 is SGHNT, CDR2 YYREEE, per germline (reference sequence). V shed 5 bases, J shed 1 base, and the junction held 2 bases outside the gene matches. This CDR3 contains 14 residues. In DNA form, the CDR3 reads TGTGCCAGCAGAATAGCGGGGGGCACAGATACGCAGTATTTT. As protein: CASRIAGGTDTQYF. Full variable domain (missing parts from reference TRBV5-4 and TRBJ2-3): ETGVTQSPTHLIKTRGQQVTLRCSSQSGHNTVSWYQQALGQGPQFIFQYYREEENGRGNFPPRFSGLQFPNYSSELNVNALELDDSALYLCASRIAGGTDTQYFGPGTRLTVL.

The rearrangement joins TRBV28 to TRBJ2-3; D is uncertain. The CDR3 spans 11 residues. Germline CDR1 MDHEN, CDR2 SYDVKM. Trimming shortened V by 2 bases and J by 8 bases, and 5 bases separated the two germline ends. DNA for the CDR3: TGTGCCAGCAGTTTAACGGGTACGCAGTATTTT. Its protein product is CASSLTGTQYF.

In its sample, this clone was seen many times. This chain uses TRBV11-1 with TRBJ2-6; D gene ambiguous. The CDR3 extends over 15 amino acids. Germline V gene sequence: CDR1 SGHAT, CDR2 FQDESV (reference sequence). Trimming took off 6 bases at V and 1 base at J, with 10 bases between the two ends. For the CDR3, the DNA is TGTGCCAGCAGATCCGTCGGGTCTGGGGCCAACGTCCTGACTTTC. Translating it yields CASRSVGSGANVLTF.

This CDR3 is CASSQSTGTYEQYF. The CDR3, as DNA: TGTGCCAGCAGCCAGTCCACAGGGACCTACGAGCAGTACTTC. The rearrangement uses TRBV14 and TRBJ2-7; maybe TRBD1 (6 bases). Germline CDR1 is SGHDN and CDR2 is FVKESK. Trimming removed 3 bases from V and 2 bases from J, with 11 bases in between. The CDR3 extends over 14 amino acids.

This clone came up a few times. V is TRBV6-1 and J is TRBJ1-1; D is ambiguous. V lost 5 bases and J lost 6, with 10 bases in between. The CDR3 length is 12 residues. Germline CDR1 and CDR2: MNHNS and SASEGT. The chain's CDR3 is CASSLFSAEAFF. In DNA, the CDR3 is TGTGCCAGCAGTCTTTTTTCAGCTGAAGCTTTCTTT.

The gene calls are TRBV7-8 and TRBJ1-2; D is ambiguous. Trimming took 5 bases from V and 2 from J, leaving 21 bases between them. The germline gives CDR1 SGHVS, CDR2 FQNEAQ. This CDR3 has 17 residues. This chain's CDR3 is CASSLAAIGQMNYGYTF. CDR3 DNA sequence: TGTGCCAGCAGCCTGGCTGCAATCGGTCAGATGAACTATGGCTACACCTTC. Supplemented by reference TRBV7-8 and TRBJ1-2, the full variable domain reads GAGVSQSPRYKVAKRGQDVALRCDPISGHVSLFWYQQALGQGPEFLTYFQNEAQLDKSGLPSDRFFAERPEGSVSTLKIQRTQQEDSAVYLCASSLAAIGQMNYGYTFGSGTRLTVV.

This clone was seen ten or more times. The CDR3, as DNA: TGTGCCAGCAGCTTTGAGGGGTACGGCAATCAGCCCCAGCATTTT. Its translation: CASSFEGYGNQPQHF. This sequence joins TRBV7-2 and TRBJ1-5, with D possibly matching TRBD1 (5 bases). This CDR3 has 15 amino acids. Trimming shortened V by 3 bases and J by 2 bases, and 11 bases separated the two germline ends. The germline CDR1 and CDR2 sequences are SGHTA and FQGNSA.

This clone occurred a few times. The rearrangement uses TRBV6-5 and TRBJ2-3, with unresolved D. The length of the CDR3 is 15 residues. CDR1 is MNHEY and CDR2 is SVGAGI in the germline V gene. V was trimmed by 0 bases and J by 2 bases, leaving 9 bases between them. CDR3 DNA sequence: TGTGCCAGCAGTTACTCGGGCGCGGACACAGATACGCAGTATTTT. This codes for CASSYSGADTDTQYF.

CDR3 sequence (DNA): TGTGCCAGCCGGGACTCGAGACTCTACGAGCAGTACTTC. Amino acid sequence: CASRDSRLYEQYF. The chain is built from TRBV28 and TRBJ2-7; possibly TRBD2 for D (6 bases). Trimming left V 8 bases short and J 3 bases short, with 14 bases between. The CDR3 is 13 amino acids. The germline V gene encodes CDR1 MDHEN and CDR2 SYDVKM.

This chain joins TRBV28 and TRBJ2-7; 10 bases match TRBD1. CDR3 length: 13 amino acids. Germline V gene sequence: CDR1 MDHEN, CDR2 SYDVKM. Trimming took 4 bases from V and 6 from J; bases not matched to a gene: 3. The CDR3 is CASSWDRGSEQYV. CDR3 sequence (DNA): TGTGCCAGCAGTTGGGACAGGGGCTCCGAGCAGTACGTC.

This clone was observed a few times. CDR3 in DNA: TGTGCCGGATCACAGGGTACCGAGACCCAGTACTTC. It encodes CAGSQGTETQYF. The V gene is TRBV7-9, the J gene TRBJ2-5; TRBD1 might be the D (6 bases). The CDR3 is 12 residues long. Trimming removed 11 bases from V and 5 bases from J, with 15 bases in between. CDR1 SEHNR and CDR2 FQNEAQ come from the germline V gene (reference sequence).

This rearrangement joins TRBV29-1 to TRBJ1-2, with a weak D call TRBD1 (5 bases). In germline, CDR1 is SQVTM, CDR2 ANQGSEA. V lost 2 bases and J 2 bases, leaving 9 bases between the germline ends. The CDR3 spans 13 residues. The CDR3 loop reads CSVEQGANYGYTF. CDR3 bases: TGCAGCGTTGAACAGGGAGCCAACTATGGCTACACCTTC.

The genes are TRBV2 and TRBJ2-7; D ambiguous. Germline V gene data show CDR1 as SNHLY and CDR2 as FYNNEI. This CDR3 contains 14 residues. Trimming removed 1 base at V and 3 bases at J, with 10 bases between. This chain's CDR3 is CASSEGQINYEQYF. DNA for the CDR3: TGTGCCAGCAGTGAAGGGCAGATAAACTACGAGCAGTACTTC.

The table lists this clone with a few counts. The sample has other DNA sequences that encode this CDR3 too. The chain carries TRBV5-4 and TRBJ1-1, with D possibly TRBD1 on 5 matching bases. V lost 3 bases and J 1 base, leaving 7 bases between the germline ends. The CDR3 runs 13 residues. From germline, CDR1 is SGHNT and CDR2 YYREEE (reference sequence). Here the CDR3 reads CASSYDRNTEAFF. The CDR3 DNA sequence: TGTGCCAGCAGCTACGACAGGAACACTGAAGCTTTCTTT.

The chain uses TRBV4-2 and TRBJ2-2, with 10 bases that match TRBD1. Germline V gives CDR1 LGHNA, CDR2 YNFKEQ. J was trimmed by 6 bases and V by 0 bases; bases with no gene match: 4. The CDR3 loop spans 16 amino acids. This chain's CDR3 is CASSQDDRGLAGELFF. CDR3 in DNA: TGTGCCAGCAGCCAAGACGACAGGGGGCTCGCCGGGGAGCTGTTTTTT.

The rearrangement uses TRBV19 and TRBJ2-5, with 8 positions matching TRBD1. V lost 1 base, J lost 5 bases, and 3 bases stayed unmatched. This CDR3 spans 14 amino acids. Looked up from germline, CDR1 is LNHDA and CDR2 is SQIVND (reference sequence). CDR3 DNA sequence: TGTGCCAGTAGTATAGGACAGGGGAGTGAGACCCAGTACTTC. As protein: CASSIGQGSETQYF. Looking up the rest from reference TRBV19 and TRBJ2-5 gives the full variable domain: DGGITQSPKYLFRKEGQNVTLSCEQNLNHDAMYWYRQDPGQGLRLIYYSQIVNDFQKGDIAEGYSVSREKKESFPLTVTSAQKNPTAFYLCASSIGQGSETQYFGPGTRLLVL.

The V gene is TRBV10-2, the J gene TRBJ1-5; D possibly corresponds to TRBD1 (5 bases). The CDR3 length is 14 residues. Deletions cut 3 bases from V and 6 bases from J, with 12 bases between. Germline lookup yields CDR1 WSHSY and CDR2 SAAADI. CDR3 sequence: CASSDRAFGQPQHF. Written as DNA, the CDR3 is TGCGCCAGCAGTGACAGGGCGTTCGGTCAGCCCCAGCATTTT.